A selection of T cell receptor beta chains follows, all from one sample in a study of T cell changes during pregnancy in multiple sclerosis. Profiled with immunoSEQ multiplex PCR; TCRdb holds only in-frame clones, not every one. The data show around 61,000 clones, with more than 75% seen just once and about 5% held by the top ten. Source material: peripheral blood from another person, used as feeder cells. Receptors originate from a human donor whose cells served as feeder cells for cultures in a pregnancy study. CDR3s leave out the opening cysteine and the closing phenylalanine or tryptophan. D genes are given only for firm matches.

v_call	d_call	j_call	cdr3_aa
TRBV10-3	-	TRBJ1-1	AITQGFRNTEAF
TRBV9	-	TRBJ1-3	ASSFGVENTIY
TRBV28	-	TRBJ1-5	ASSSGGGNQPQH
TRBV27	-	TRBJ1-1	ASSFTGSEAF
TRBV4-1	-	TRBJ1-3	ASSQDKGLSGNTIY
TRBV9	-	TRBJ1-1	ASSVAGQGSEAF
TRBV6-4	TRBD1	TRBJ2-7	ASSAQPGQGFGEQY
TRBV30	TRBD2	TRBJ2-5	AWSHEGGSKTQY
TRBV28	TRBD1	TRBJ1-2	ASSPSQGGNYGYT
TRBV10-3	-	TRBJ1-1	AISTIGNTEAF
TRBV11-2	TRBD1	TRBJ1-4	ASSLRTGRGTNEKLF
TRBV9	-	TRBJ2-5	ASSVGVSGMETQY
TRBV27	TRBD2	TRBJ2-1	ASSSYLAGGYNEQF
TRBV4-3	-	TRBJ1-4	ASSQDGRTYEKLF
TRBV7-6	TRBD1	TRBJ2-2	ASSADRVLTGELF
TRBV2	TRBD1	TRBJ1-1	ASSEARQGAGEAF
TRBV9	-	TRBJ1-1	ASSEARGRAF
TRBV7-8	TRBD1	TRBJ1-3	ASSYPGTAGNTIY
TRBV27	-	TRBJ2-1	ASSLMSVSYNEQF
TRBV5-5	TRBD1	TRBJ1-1	ASSPSDRLNTEAF
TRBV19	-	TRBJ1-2	ASSPQVTNRKSYGYT
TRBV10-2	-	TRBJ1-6	ASSEGGPKNSPLH
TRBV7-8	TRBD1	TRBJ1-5	ASAPTGTRQPQH
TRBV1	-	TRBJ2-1	TSTVREYRSEQF
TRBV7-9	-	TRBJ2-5	ASQLVETQY
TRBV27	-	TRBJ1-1	ASSPSGANTEAF